This T cell receptor (beta chain) was recovered during a study of persistence of HIV-infected CD4 T cells. Study details: The sample holds CD4+ T cells responsive to CMV or HIV-1 Gag.

This was the immunoSEQ version 4 assay in survey mode. The table came from immunoSEQ multiplex PCR; TCRdb's copy has only in-frame clones and leaves some out. The data show 30,000 to 35,000 clones, roughly four fifths seen once. Germline assignment: CDR1 LGHDT and CDR2 YNNKEL (reference sequence). Trimming cost V 6 bases and J 1 base, with 12 bases left between them. The CDR3 loop spans 14 amino acids. Notes on this clone: Its antigen is not known.

Cells were stimulated with overlapping HIV-1 Gag 15-mer peptides. Memory cells lacking CD40L and CD69 with high CD45RO were sorted. Undetectable plasma HIV-1 RNA below 50 copies/mL lasted at least 4 years. The V gene is TRBV3-1 (or the pseudogene TRBV3-2), the J gene TRBJ1-1; D uncertain. The source material was CD4+ T cells sorted from PBMCs after roughly 20-hour stimulation, sampled from a patient who received antiretroviral therapy. The clonotype comes from an adult woman with HIV who was CMV-seropositive. CDR3 in DNA: TGTGCCAGCAGTTCTGACACACAGAACACTGAAGCTTTCTTT. Protein product: CASSSDTQNTEAFF.